These 18 T cell receptor beta chains were all obtained from the same sample, sequenced in a study of Graves' ophthalmopathy and Graves' hyperthyroidism (dated by TCRdb to the late 2010s). Sequencing relied on an Illumina HiSeq 2000. For repertoire sequencing, the TCR beta CDR3 regions were amplified from RNA transcripts. The first round of RT-PCR was done with HTBI primers and the Qiagen OneStep RT-PCR kit, and was followed by a second round of multiplex PCR, then size selection and purification. TCRdb reran the public reads through fastp at Q25 and MiXCR, keeping productive beta chains. Identical CDR3 proteins give one entry, which carries the most common genes and DNA. In all, the sample holds about 210,000 distinct CDR3 sequences, and 25% to 30% of those were seen once. The ten biggest clones cover 8.5% to 9.5% of the sample. Sequencing was performed on peripheral blood. These receptors came from a man aged 50-60 years with Graves' ophthalmopathy. Donor details come from another sample of the same person, matched by shared clones.

In its sample, this clonotype was seen many times. The chain uses TRBV19 and TRBJ1-2; unclear D gene. The CDR3 loop spans 15 amino acids. CDR1 is LNHDA, CDR2 SQIVND, per germline (reference sequence). Trimming cost V 2 bases and J 4 bases, with 14 bases left between them. Here the CDR3 DNA reads TGTGCCAGTAGTATAAGAGGATTCGGACTCTATGGCTACACCTTC. Protein product: CASSIRGFGLYGYTF.

This clonotype was observed at least ten times. V is TRBV6-1 and J is TRBJ1-1; D gene ambiguous. The length of the CDR3 is 13 residues. V was shortened by 6 bases and J by 8 bases, with 16 bases between the two germline ends. Germline V gene lookup returns CDR1 MNHNS and CDR2 SASEGT. The CDR3 DNA sequence: TGTGCCAGCAGCCTACCCCCATTGGGGGAAGCTTTCTTT. Its translation is CASSLPPLGEAFF.

This clonotype appeared once. This chain joins TRBV12-3 or TRBV12-4 and TRBJ1-5, with no clear D. V was pared by 1 base and J by 7 bases, with 11 bases between. The CDR3 loop spans 14 amino acids. The CDR3 spells CASSLDGNGQPQHF. The CDR3 nucleotides are TGTGCCAGCAGTTTAGATGGGAACGGGCAGCCCCAGCATTTT.

The gene calls are TRBV28 and TRBJ1-1, with D unclear. V shed 6 bases and J shed 4 bases, with 12 bases lying between them. This CDR3 is 13 amino acids long. The germline V gene encodes CDR1 MDHEN and CDR2 SYDVKM. The CDR3 region is CASSPHRFTEAFF. In DNA, the CDR3 is TGTGCCAGCAGCCCACACCGATTCACTGAAGCTTTCTTT.

V gene TRBV20-1 combines with J gene TRBJ2-5; a weak D match, TRBD2 (6 bases). V gave up 6 bases and J gave up 1 base, with 12 bases separating them. CDR1 and CDR2 from the germline V gene are DFQATT and SNEGSKA (reference sequence). The CDR3 loop spans 13 amino acids. CDR3 in amino acids: CSAVADAQETQYF. The CDR3 region has the DNA TGCAGTGCCGTAGCGGACGCCCAAGAGACCCAGTACTTC.

This clonotype has ten or more counts. J is TRBJ1-1 and V is TRBV5-1; D possibly corresponds to TRBD1 (5 bases). This CDR3 has 15 residues. Trimming removed 0 bases from V and 5 bases from J, with 14 bases in between. The germline CDR1 and CDR2 sequences are SGHRS and YFSETQ. The CDR3 loop is CASSLEGRGLTEAFF. CDR3 in DNA: TGCGCCAGCAGCTTGGAGGGACGGGGATTGACTGAAGCTTTCTTT. The full variable domain, rest sourced from reference TRBV5-1 and TRBJ1-1, is KAGVTQTPRYLIKTRGQQVTLSCSPISGHRSVSWYQQTPGQGLQFLFEYFSETQRNKGNFPGRFSGRQFSNSRSEMNVSTLELGDSALYLCASSLEGRGLTEAFFGQGTRLTVV.

The chain carries TRBV12-3 or TRBV12-4 and TRBJ1-1; perhaps TRBD1 as D (6 bases). Trimming took off 4 bases at V and 2 bases at J, with 17 bases between the two ends. This CDR3 is built from 16 residues. The CDR3 DNA is TGTGCCAGCAGTTCGCACCGCCGGGACACCAACACTGAAGCTTTCTTT. It translates to CASSSHRRDTNTEAFF.

This clonotype was seen many times. The chain couples TRBV7-9 to TRBJ1-1; 7 bases are a match to TRBD1. V lost 6 bases, J lost 4 bases, and 8 bases stayed unmatched. The CDR3 spans 14 residues. In germline, CDR1 is SEHNR, CDR2 FQNEAQ (reference sequence). Written as DNA, the CDR3 is TGTGCCAGCAGACAACAGGGGTCGCCCACTGAAGCTTTCTTT. Protein sequence: CASRQQGSPTEAFF.

This clonotype was seen at least ten times. The gene calls are TRBV19 and TRBJ2-7; D uncertain. The germline V and J ends were trimmed by 1 base and 1 base, with 8 bases remaining between them. The CDR3 spans 14 residues. CDR1 is LNHDA, CDR2 SQIVND, per germline (reference sequence). The CDR3 sequence is CASSIVGQSYEQYF. For the CDR3, the DNA is TGTGCCAGTAGTATAGTAGGGCAGTCCTACGAGCAGTACTTC.

This clonotype was seen repeatedly, ten times or more. V is TRBV19 and J is TRBJ2-7; 8 bases agree with TRBD1. The CDR3 length is 13 residues. The junction had 1 base not matched to a gene; V was cut back by 3 bases and J by 3 bases. Germline V lookup: CDR1 LNHDA, CDR2 SQIVND (reference sequence). The CDR3 loop reads CASSIGQGYEQYF. The CDR3 DNA is TGTGCCAGTAGTATCGGACAGGGCTACGAGCAGTACTTC.

This clonotype was seen only once. The chain is built from TRBV12-3 or TRBV12-4 and TRBJ2-2, with 9 bases aligning to TRBD2. CDR3 length equals 14 residues. Trimming took 4 bases from V and 12 from J; bases not matched to a gene: 9. As DNA, the CDR3 is TGTGCCAGCAGTTACGGGACTAGCCCTCCCCAGCTGTTTTTT. It encodes CASSYGTSPPQLFF.

The rearrangement links TRBV28 to TRBJ2-7; TRBD1 aligns across 7 bases. Germline CDR1 MDHEN, CDR2 SYDVKM. V lost 5 bases to trimming and J lost 1 base; unmatched junction nucleotides: 14. This CDR3 spans 17 amino acids. The chain's CDR3 is CASSLITEGAASYEQYF. The CDR3 DNA is TGTGCCAGCAGTCTCATAACCGAGGGGGCCGCTTCCTACGAGCAGTACTTC.

This clonotype was observed at least ten times. The chain combines TRBV15 with TRBJ1-5; D gene uncertain. V was pared by 0 bases and J by 3 bases, with 12 bases between. Germline V gene data show CDR1 as LNHNV and CDR2 as YYDKDF (reference sequence). This CDR3 is 16 amino acids long. The CDR3 loop is CATSRDNSRFNQPQHF. The CDR3 DNA is TGTGCCACCAGCAGAGATAATAGCAGATTCAATCAGCCCCAGCATTTT. Supplemented by reference TRBV15 and TRBJ1-5, the full variable domain reads DAMVIQNPRYQVTQFGKPVTLSCSQTLNHNVMYWYQQKSSQAPKLLFHYYDKDFNNEADTPDNFQSRRPNTSFCFLDIRSPGLGDTAMYLCATSRDNSRFNQPQHFGDGTRLSIL.

At least ten counts were recorded for this clonotype. The chain carries TRBV7-2 and TRBJ2-5, with D possibly matching TRBD2 (5 bases). CDR1 is SGHTA, CDR2 FQGNSA, per germline. This CDR3 spans 13 amino acids. V gave up 6 bases and J gave up 4 bases, with 12 bases separating them. The CDR3 spells CASRGNAGETQYF. The CDR3, as DNA: TGTGCCAGCAGGGGGAACGCGGGAGAGACCCAGTACTTC. The entire variable domain, with the rest obtained from reference TRBV7-2 and TRBJ2-5, is as follows: GAGVSQSPSNKVTEKGKDVELRCDPISGHTALYWYRQSLGQGLEFLIYFQGNSAPDKSGLPSDRFSAERTGGSVSTLTIQRTQQEDSAVYLCASRGNAGETQYFGPGTRLLVL.

This clonotype was recorded at least ten times. This chain joins TRBV2 and TRBJ2-7; the D gene is possibly TRBD1 (6 bases). V was clipped by 6 bases and J by 1 base, with 7 bases between them. The germline V gene encodes CDR1 SNHLY and CDR2 FYNNEI. CDR3 size: 12 residues. CDR3 residues: CASRDSSYEQYF. The CDR3 bases are TGTGCCAGCAGGGACAGTTCCTACGAGCAGTACTTC.

This clonotype was seen ten or more times. DNA for the CDR3: TGTGCCAGCAGCTTAGATTTGGTTCGACAGGGGTCTTACGAGCAGTACTTC. Its translation: CASSLDLVRQGSYEQYF. The chain employs TRBV7-2 and TRBJ2-7, with 8 bases that match TRBD1. This CDR3 spans 17 amino acids. CDR1 and CDR2 (germline): SGHTA, FQGNSA. Trimming removed 1 base from V and 4 bases from J; junction bases left unmatched: 12.

This clonotype was recorded many times. This rearrangement joins TRBV12-3 or TRBV12-4 to TRBJ1-1; D remains unclear. This CDR3 has 13 residues. Trimming cost V 6 bases and J 1 base, with 9 bases left between them. CDR3 in amino acids: CASRGNRNTEAFF. In DNA form, the CDR3 reads TGTGCCAGCAGGGGAAACAGGAACACTGAAGCTTTCTTT.

This clonotype was seen at least ten times. This rearrangement joins TRBV20-1 to TRBJ1-5, with TRBD1 matching 9 bases. The germline V gene encodes CDR1 DFQATT and CDR2 SNEGSKA (reference sequence). The CDR3 consists of 16 residues. V gave up 5 bases and J gave up 0 bases; unmatched junction bases: 8. CDR3 protein: CSARSGTGNSNQPQHF. In DNA form, the CDR3 reads TGCAGTGCTCGCTCCGGGACAGGGAATAGCAATCAGCCCCAGCATTTT.